A selection of T cell receptor beta chains follows, all from one sample in a study of memory CD4+ T cells and cytomegalovirus serostatus. Some clones are missing from TCRdb's copy, which holds only in-frame ones; the method was immunoSEQ multiplex PCR. The data contain more than 45,000 clones, roughly 81% of them singletons. Material: memory CD4+ T cells from blood. The source is an adult in good health and CMV-seronegative. CDR3s include the opening cysteine and the closing phenylalanine or tryptophan. Each record gives: V gene, clone size, CDR3 length, J gene, D gene, CDR3 DNA, CDR3 protein. D genes are given only for firm matches. Size is omitted from some rows. Given values are once, few, many or a class for expanded clones.

V gene: TRBV5-1; clone size: few; CDR3 length: 21; J gene: TRBJ2-1; D gene: .; CDR3 DNA: TGCGCCAGCAGCTTGTCCCCTCGTAGAGCTCTAACCCTCAGCTCCTACAATGAGCAGTTCTTC; CDR3 protein: CASSLSPRRALTLSSYNEQFF
V gene: TRBV7-8; clone size: .; CDR3 length: 15; J gene: TRBJ2-2; D gene: .; CDR3 DNA: TGTGCCAGCAGCTTAGCGCGACTAGTCTCAGGGGAGCTGTTTTTT; CDR3 protein: CASSLARLVSGELFF
V gene: TRBV7-2; clone size: .; CDR3 length: 15; J gene: TRBJ2-1; D gene: .; CDR3 DNA: TGTGCCAGCAGAGCCCAAAACTCCCCTTCGGATGAGCAGTTCTTC; CDR3 protein: CASRAQNSPSDEQFF
V gene: TRBV7-9; clone size: .; CDR3 length: 14; J gene: TRBJ2-3; D gene: .; CDR3 DNA: TGTGCCAGCAGCCCGCCGGGTCGCTCAGATACGCAGTATTTT; CDR3 protein: CASSPPGRSDTQYF
V gene: TRBV5-1; clone size: .; CDR3 length: 15; J gene: TRBJ2-3; D gene: .; CDR3 DNA: TGCGCCAGCAGCTTAACCGGGATCAACACAGATACGCAGTATTTT; CDR3 protein: CASSLTGINTDTQYF
V gene: TRBV7-9; clone size: .; CDR3 length: 15; J gene: TRBJ1-1; D gene: .; CDR3 DNA: TGTGCCAGCAGCGATCGAGGAGGGGTGAACACTGAAGCTTTCTTT; CDR3 protein: CASSDRGGVNTEAFF
V gene: TRBV6-1; clone size: .; CDR3 length: 12; J gene: TRBJ1-2; D gene: .; CDR3 DNA: TGTGCCAGCAGTAACGGGGACTATGGCTACACCTTC; CDR3 protein: CASSNGDYGYTF
V gene: TRBV15; clone size: .; CDR3 length: 15; J gene: TRBJ1-1; D gene: .; CDR3 DNA: TGTGCCACCAGCAGAGATCCTAGGCAGACTTACGTAGCTTTCTTT; CDR3 protein: CATSRDPRQTYVAFF
V gene: TRBV7-2; clone size: few; CDR3 length: 13; J gene: TRBJ1-1; D gene: .; CDR3 DNA: TGTGCCAGCACCCCTTATGGGGGAACTGAAGCTTTCTTT; CDR3 protein: CASTPYGGTEAFF
V gene: TRBV5-1; clone size: .; CDR3 length: 16; J gene: TRBJ2-7; D gene: TRBD1; CDR3 DNA: TGCGCCAGCAGCTTGGGACAGGGGATTTTCACCTACGAGCAGTACTTC; CDR3 protein: CASSLGQGIFTYEQYF
V gene: TRBV19; clone size: .; CDR3 length: 15; J gene: TRBJ2-1; D gene: TRBD1; CDR3 DNA: TGTGCCAGTAGCGGTAGTGGACAGGGGGCTAATGAGCAGTTCTTC; CDR3 protein: CASSGSGQGANEQFF
V gene: TRBV9; clone size: .; CDR3 length: 14; J gene: TRBJ2-3; D gene: .; CDR3 DNA: TGTGCCAGCAGCGTACGGGGGATCACAGATACGCAGTATTTT; CDR3 protein: CASSVRGITDTQYF
V gene: TRBV7-3; clone size: .; CDR3 length: 15; J gene: TRBJ2-3; D gene: TRBD1; CDR3 DNA: TGTGCCAGCAGCCGGGACAGGGACTACACAGATACGCAGTATTTT; CDR3 protein: CASSRDRDYTDTQYF
V gene: TRBV2; clone size: .; CDR3 length: 15; J gene: TRBJ2-3; D gene: .; CDR3 DNA: TGTGCCAGCAGTGGGGACACCCCTAGCACAGATACGCAGTATTTT; CDR3 protein: CASSGDTPSTDTQYF
V gene: TRBV11-3; clone size: .; CDR3 length: 11; J gene: TRBJ2-1; D gene: .; CDR3 DNA: TGTGCCAGCAGCAGATACAATGAGCAGTTCTTC; CDR3 protein: CASSRYNEQFF
V gene: TRBV4-3; clone size: .; CDR3 length: 15; J gene: TRBJ1-4; D gene: TRBD1; CDR3 DNA: TGCGCCAGCAGCCAAGGGGACAGGGGTAATGAAAAACTGTTTTTT; CDR3 protein: CASSQGDRGNEKLFF
V gene: TRBV9; clone size: few; CDR3 length: 14; J gene: TRBJ2-7; D gene: .; CDR3 DNA: TGTGCCAGCAGCGCCGGGACCGTCTCCTACGAGCAGTACTTC; CDR3 protein: CASSAGTVSYEQYF
V gene: TRBV10-3; clone size: .; CDR3 length: 14; J gene: TRBJ2-2; D gene: TRBD2; CDR3 DNA: TGTGCCATGAGGACTAGCGGGAACACCGGGGAGCTGTTTTTT; CDR3 protein: CAMRTSGNTGELFF
V gene: TRBV10-3; clone size: .; CDR3 length: 14; J gene: TRBJ2-2; D gene: .; CDR3 DNA: TGTGCCATCACCGGACTCCAGAACACCGGGGAGCTGTTTTTT; CDR3 protein: CAITGLQNTGELFF
V gene: TRBV6-5; clone size: .; CDR3 length: 15; J gene: TRBJ2-7; D gene: .; CDR3 DNA: TGTGCCAGCAGTTATTTTTTTGGAGGGACCTACGAGCAGTACTTC; CDR3 protein: CASSYFFGGTYEQYF